This T cell receptor beta chain was recovered during a study of CD8+ T cells in alopecia areata. Extraction of RNA preceded its reverse transcription into cDNA, which served as the sequencing template. The repertoire was sequenced with immunoSEQ multiplex PCR; TCRdb's copy has only in-frame clones and lacks some. This repertoire holds 250,000 or so clones, and none appear only once. A panel of CD4, CD8alpha, NKG2D, NKG2ACE and other markers served to sort pooled cutaneous lymph node cells. Notes on this clone: Gene names are the mouse ones.

The TCR sequence derives from a C3H/HeJ mouse with alopecia areata. The MHC haplotype recorded for the strain is H2-k. Material: CD4+ T cells sorted from a lymph node.

The CDR3 bases that were read are TGTGCCAGCGGTCGGGACAGGGGGAGTCAAAAC. Amino acids: CASGRDRGSQN. The full CDR3 reads CASGRDRGSQNTLYF. V and J are TRBV13-2 and TRBJ2-4; the match to TRBD1 covers 11 bases. Read sequence stops 4 residues before the CDR3 end, and the germline J gene provides the missing end. Looked up from germline, CDR1 is NNHNN and CDR2 is SYGAGS (reference sequence). The length of the CDR3 is 15 residues. J was trimmed by 0 bases and V by 4 bases; bases with no gene match: 1.